This TCR beta chain comes out of a study of cytomegalovirus exposure and HLA in healthy donors. Regarding the study as a whole: Analyses of presence/absence relied on an assumption of roughly uniform sequencing depth across donors. Later analysis found that TCR beta chains associated with HLA were more clonally expanded than other, equally common chains.

This CDR3 region has 15 residues. Per germline, CDR1 MNHNY and CDR2 SVGAGI (reference sequence). The junction had 8 bases not matched to a gene; V was cut back by 5 bases and J by 5 bases. The PCR made use of 60 Vbeta and 13 Jbeta primers. Here immunoSEQ multiplex PCR was the method, and the copy in TCRdb shows in-frame clones only, minus some. The table has 150,000 or so clones, about 80% seen once; the top ten hold 10% to 15%. A note on this clone: Its target is unknown.

Sequenced: PBMCs. The chain carries TRBV6-6 and TRBJ2-5; 10 bases are shared with TRBD1. The source is a man aged 30 to 45 in good health and CMV-seropositive. Here the CDR3 DNA reads TGTGCCAGCAGTAAGGGGACAGGGGTTGTCGAGACCCAGTACTTC. Translated, it gives CASSKGTGVVETQYF.